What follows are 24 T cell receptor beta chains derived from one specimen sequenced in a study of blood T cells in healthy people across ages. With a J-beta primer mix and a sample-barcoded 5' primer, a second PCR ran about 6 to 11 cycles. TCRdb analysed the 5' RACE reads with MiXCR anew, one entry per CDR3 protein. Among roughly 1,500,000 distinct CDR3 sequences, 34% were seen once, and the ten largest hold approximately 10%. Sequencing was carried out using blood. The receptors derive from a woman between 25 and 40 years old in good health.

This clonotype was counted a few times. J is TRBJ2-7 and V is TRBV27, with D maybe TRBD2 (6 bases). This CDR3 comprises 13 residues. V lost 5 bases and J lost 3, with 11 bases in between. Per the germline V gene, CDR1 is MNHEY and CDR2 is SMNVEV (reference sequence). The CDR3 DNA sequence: TGTGCCAGCAGTATGAACGGGGGCTACGAGCAGTACTTC. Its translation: CASSMNGGYEQYF.

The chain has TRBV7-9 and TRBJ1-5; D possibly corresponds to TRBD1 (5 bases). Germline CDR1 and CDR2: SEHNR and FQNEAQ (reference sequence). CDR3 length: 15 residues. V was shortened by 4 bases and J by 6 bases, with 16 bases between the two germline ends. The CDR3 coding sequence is TGTGCCAGCAGCTCCTACAACCGGGGGGGTCAGCCCCAGCATTTT. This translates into CASSSYNRGGQPQHF.

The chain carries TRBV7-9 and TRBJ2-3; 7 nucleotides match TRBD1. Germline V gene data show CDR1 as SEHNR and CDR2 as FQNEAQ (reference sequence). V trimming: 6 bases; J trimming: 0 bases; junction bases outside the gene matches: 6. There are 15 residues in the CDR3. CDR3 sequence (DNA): TGTGCCAGCAGTTATCAGGGGGATAGCACAGATACGCAGTATTTT. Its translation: CASSYQGDSTDTQYF.

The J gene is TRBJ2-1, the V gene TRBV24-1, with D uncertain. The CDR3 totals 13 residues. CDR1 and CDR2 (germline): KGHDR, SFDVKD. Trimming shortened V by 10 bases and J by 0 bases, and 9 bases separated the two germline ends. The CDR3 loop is CATRSYSYNEQFF. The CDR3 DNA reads TGTGCCACTAGGAGCTACTCCTACAATGAGCAGTTCTTC.

The CDR3 protein is CASSYSIQGIPYNEQFF. The CDR3 DNA reads as TGTGCCAGCAGTTACTCGATTCAGGGAATACCCTACAATGAGCAGTTCTTC. This chain links TRBV6-6 with TRBJ2-1; the D gene is possibly TRBD1 (5 bases). The CDR3 contains 17 residues. Trimming stripped 0 bases from V and 2 bases from J, with 14 bases between. In germline, CDR1 is MNHNY, CDR2 SVGAGI (reference sequence).

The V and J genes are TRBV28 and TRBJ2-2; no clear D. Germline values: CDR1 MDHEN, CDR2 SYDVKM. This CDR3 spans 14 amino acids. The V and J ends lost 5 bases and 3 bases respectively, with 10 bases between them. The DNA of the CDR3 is TGTGCCAGCAGTCCGTCAGGATACACCGGGGAGCTGTTTTTT. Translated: CASSPSGYTGELFF.

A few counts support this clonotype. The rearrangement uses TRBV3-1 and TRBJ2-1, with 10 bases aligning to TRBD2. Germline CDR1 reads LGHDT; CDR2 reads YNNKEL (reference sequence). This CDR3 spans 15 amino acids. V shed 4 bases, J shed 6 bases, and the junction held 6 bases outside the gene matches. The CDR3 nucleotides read TGTGCCAGCAGCCGGACTAGCGGAGCCCCCAATGAGCAGTTCTTC. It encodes CASSRTSGAPNEQFF.

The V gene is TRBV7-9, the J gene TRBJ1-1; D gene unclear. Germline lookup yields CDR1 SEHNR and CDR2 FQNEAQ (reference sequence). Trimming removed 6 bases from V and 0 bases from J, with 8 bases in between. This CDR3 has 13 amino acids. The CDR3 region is CASRFRVNTEAFF. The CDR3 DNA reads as TGTGCCAGCAGGTTCCGCGTGAACACTGAAGCTTTCTTT.

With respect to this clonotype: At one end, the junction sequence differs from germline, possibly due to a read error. In DNA, the CDR3 is TGTGCCTGCAGTCCCCTGAGGGGGGGAGGAGAGACCCAGTACTTC. Its translation: CACSPLRGGGETQYF. J is TRBJ2-7 and V is TRBV6-2 or TRBV6-3; tentatively, D is TRBD2 (7 bases). The better agreement between TRBJ2-5 and the DNA end casts doubt on the J call. The CDR3 consists of 15 residues. Germline assignment: CDR1 MNHEY and CDR2 SVGEGT.

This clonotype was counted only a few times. This CDR3 reads CASSQDTRLEAFF. CDR3 sequence (DNA): TGCGCCAGCAGCCAAGATACGCGGCTCGAAGCTTTCTTT. This sequence joins TRBV4-1 and TRBJ1-1; no reliable D call. From germline, CDR1 is MGHRA and CDR2 YSYEKL. V shed 0 bases and J shed 8 bases, with 10 bases lying between them. CDR3 length: 13 amino acids.

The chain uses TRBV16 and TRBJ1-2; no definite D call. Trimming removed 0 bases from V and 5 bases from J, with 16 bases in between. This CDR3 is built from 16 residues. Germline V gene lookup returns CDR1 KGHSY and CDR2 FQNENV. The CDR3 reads CASSQSPGPEHYGYTF. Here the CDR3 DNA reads TGTGCCAGCAGCCAATCACCCGGGCCTGAGCATTATGGCTACACCTTC.

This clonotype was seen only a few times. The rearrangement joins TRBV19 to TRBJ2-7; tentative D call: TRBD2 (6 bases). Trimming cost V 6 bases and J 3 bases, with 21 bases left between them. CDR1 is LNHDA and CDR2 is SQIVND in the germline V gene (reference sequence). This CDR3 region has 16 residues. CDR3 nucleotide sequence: TGTGCCAGTAGCCCTAGAGGGGCGGGGATCCTCTACGAGCAGTACTTC. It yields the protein CASSPRGAGILYEQYF.

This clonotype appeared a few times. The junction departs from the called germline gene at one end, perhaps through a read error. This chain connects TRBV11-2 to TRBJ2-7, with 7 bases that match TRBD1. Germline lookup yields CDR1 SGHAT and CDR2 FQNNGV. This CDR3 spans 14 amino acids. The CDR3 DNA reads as TGTGCTAGCAGCCGCCACAGGGGACCCTACGAGCAGTACTTC. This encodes CASSRHRGPYEQYF.

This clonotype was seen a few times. The CDR3 DNA follows: TGTGCCAGCAGTAAAGCGGGAGGGTCCTACGAGCAGTACTTC. Its protein is CASSKAGGSYEQYF. The chain carries TRBV27 and TRBJ2-7; 10 nucleotides align to TRBD2. The CDR3 loop spans 14 amino acids. V dropped 5 bases and J dropped 1; count of bases not matched to a gene: 2. The germline gives CDR1 MNHEY, CDR2 SMNVEV (reference sequence).

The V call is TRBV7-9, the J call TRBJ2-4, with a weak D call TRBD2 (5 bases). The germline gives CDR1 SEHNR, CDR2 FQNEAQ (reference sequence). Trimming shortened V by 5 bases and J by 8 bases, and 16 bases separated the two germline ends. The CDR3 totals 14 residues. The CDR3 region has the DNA TGTGCCAGCAGCCCTCGCCGGGTGGGAGACATTCAGTACTTC. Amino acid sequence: CASSPRRVGDIQYF. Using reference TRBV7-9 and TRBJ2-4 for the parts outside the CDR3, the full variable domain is DTGVSQNPRHKITKRGQNVTFRCDPISEHNRLYWYRQTLGQGPEFLTYFQNEAQLEKSRLLSDRFSAERPKGSFSTLEIQRTEQGDSAMYLCASSPRRVGDIQYFGAGTRLSVL.

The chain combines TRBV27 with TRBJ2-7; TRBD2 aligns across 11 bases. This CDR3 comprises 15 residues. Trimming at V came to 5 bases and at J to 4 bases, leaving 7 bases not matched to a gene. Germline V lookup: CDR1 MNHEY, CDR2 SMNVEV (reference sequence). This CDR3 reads CASSPIAGGGYEQYF. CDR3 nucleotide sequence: TGTGCCAGCAGTCCCATAGCGGGGGGGGGATACGAGCAGTACTTC.

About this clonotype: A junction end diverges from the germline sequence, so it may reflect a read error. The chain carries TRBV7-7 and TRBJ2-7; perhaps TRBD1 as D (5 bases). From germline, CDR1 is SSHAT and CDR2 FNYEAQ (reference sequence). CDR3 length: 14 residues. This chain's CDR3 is CVSSPDSFSYEQYF. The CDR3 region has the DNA TGTGTCAGCAGCCCCGACAGCTTCTCCTACGAGCAGTACTTC.

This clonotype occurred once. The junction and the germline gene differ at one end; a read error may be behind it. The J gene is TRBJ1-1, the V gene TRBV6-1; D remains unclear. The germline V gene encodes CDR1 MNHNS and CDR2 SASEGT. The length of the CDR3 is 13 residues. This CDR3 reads CASSEKTNTKAFF. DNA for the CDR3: TGTGCCAGCAGTGAAAAAACGAACACTAAAGCTTTCTTT.

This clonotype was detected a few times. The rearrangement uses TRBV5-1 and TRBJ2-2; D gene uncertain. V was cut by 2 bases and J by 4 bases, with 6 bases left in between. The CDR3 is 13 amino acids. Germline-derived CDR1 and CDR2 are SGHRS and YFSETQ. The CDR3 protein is CASSFGPTGELFF. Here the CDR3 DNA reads TGCGCCAGCAGCTTTGGACCCACCGGGGAGCTGTTTTTT.

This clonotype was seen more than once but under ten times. CDR3 in DNA: TGCAGTGCTCCAGACACGTACAATGAGCAGTTCTTC. Translating it yields CSAPDTYNEQFF. This chain connects TRBV20-1 to TRBJ2-1; D call uncertain. Germline CDR1 reads DFQATT; CDR2 reads SNEGSKA (reference sequence). This CDR3 is built from 12 residues. The V end was cut by 5 bases, the J end by 4 bases, with 9 bases between.

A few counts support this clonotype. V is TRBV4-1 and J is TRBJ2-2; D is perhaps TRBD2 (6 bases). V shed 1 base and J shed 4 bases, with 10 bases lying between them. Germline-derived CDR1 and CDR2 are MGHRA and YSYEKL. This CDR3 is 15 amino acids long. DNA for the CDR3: TGCGCCAGCAGCCAAGTAGCGGATTTCACCGGGGAGCTGTTTTTT. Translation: CASSQVADFTGELFF.

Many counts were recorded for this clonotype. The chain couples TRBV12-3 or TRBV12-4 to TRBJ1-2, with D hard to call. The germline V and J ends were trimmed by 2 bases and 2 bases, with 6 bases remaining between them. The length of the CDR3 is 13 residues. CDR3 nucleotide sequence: TGTGCCAGCAGTTTAACGTCAAACTATGGCTACACCTTC. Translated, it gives CASSLTSNYGYTF.

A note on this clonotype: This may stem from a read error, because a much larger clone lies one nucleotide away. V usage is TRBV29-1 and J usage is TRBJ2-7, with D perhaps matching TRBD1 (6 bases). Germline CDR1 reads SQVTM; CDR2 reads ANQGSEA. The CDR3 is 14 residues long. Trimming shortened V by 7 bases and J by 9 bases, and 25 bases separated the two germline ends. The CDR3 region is CSAEDSGPGDVQYF. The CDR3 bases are TGCAGCGCCGAGGACAGCGGCCCCGGCGACGTGCAGTACTTC.

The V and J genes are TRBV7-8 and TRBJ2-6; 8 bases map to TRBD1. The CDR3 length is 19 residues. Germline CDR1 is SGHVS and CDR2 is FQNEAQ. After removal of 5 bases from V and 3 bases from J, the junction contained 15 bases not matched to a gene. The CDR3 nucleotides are TGTGCCAGCAGCGCCGACCGGTACAGGGGGTATGATGGGGCCAACGTCCTGACTTTC. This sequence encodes CASSADRYRGYDGANVLTF.